Included here is one T cell receptor beta chain sequence, with context. Its antigen is unidentified. The record originates from a study of cytomegalovirus exposure and HLA in healthy donors. CDR3 length: 15 residues. The V gene lost 1 base and the J gene lost 3 bases, with 14 bases spanning the gap. From germline, CDR1 is SGHRS and CDR2 YFSETQ. Primers for the PCR totalled 60 Vbeta and 13 Jbeta. Some clones are missing from TCRdb's copy, which holds only in-frame ones; the method was immunoSEQ multiplex PCR. The repertoire holds roughly 120,000 clones, with 55% to 75% as singletons. Study-wide findings and caveats: Later analysis suggested most CMV-associated TCR beta chains were HLA-restricted. Relative to equally common others, HLA-associated TCR beta chains showed greater clonal expansion in a later analysis.

Healthy people donating bone marrow made up the donors. Input material: PBMCs. This sequence joins TRBV5-1 and TRBJ2-7, with D perhaps TRBD1 (6 bases). This TCR came from a woman aged 40-49 years in good health and CMV-seropositive. Written as DNA, the CDR3 is TGCGCCAGCAGCTTGCTCACCTCAGGGGACTACGAGCAGTACTTC. Translated, it gives CASSLLTSGDYEQYF.